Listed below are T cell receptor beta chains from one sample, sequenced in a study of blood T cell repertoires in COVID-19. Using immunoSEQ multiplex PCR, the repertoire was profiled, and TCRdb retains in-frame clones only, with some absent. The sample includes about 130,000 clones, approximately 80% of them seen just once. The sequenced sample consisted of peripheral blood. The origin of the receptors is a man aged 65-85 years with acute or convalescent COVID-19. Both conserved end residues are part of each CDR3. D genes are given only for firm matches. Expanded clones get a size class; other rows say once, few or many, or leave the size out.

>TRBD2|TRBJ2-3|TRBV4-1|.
CASSLQGLANTDTQYF
TGCGCCAGCAGCCTACAGGGACTAGCTAACACAGATACGCAGTATTTT
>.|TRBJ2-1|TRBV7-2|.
CASSLARGEQFF
TGTGCCAGCAGCTTGGCTAGGGGTGAGCAGTTCTTC
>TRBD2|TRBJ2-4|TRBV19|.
CASSIVASGAKNIQYF
TGTGCCAGTAGTATAGTGGCTAGCGGGGCGAAAAACATTCAGTACTTC
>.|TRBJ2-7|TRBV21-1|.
CASSSQGPTYEQYF
TGTGCCAGCAGCAGTCAGGGGCCTACCTACGAGCAGTACTTC
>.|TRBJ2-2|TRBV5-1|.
CASSQAGDTGELFF
TGCGCCAGCAGCCAGGCAGGGGACACCGGGGAGCTGTTTTTT
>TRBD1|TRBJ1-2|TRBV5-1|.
CASSDPGQTYGYTF
TGCGCCAGCAGCGACCCGGGACAGACTTATGGCTACACCTTC
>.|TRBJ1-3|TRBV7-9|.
CASSPHRFSGNTIYF
TGTGCCAGCAGCCCTCACAGGTTCTCTGGAAACACCATATATTTT
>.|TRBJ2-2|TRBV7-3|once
CASSHWNTGELFF
TGTGCCAGCAGCCACTGGAACACCGGGGAGCTGTTTTTT
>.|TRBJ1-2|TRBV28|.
CASNHPGLLLDYTF
TGTGCCAGCAATCACCCGGGACTCTTATTAGACTACACCTTC
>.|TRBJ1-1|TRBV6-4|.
CASSERGRITEAFF
TGTGCCAGCAGTGAACGGGGGAGGATCACTGAAGCTTTCTTT
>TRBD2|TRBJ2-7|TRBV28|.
CASRSSGTSGGYEQYF
TGTGCCAGCAGGTCATCCGGGACTAGCGGGGGTTACGAGCAGTACTTC
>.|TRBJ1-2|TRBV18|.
CASSPQDRKGGYTF
TGTGCCAGCTCACCCCAAGACAGGAAGGGGGGCTACACCTTC
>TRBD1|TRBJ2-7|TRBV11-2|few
CASSSGQGTLVQYF
TGTGCCAGCAGTTCGGGACAGGGTACCCTGGTGCAGTACTTC
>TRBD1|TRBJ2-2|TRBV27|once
CARGTGGHRGAVF
TGTGCCAGGGGGACAGGGGGACACCGGGGAGCTGTTTTT
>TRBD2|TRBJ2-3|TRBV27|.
CASSLRLAGNTDTQYF
TGTGCCAGCAGTCTCCGACTAGCGGGGAACACAGATACGCAGTATTTT
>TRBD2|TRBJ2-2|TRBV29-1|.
CSVAGTSGVTGELFF
TGCAGCGTAGCCGGGACTAGCGGGGTCACCGGGGAGCTGTTTTTT
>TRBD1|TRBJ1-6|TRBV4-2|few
CASSQGMTGGNSPLHF
TGTGCCAGCAGCCAAGGTATGACAGGGGGTAATTCACCCCTCCACTTT
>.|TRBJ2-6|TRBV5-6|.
CASSVPRASGANVLTF
TGTGCCAGCAGCGTCCCCAGGGCCTCTGGGGCCAACGTCCTGACTTTC